The 14 T cell receptor beta chains in this list originate from one sample, sequenced in a study of cytomegalovirus exposure and HLA in healthy donors. Researchers ran the PCR with 60 Vbeta and 13 Jbeta primers. Measured with immunoSEQ multiplex PCR; TCRdb has only the in-frame clones, and not every one. This sample carries about 82,000 clones, 70% to 85% of them seen once, and the ten largest clones take approximately 20%. Sequencing was done on a sample of PBMCs. These receptors were collected from a man between 65 and 80 years old in good health and CMV-seropositive.

V is TRBV5-4 and J is TRBJ2-7; the match to TRBD2 covers 11 bases. Germline values: CDR1 SGHNT, CDR2 YYREEE (reference sequence). J lost 4 bases, V lost 2 bases, and 8 bases had no gene match. This CDR3 contains 16 residues. CDR3 sequence: CASSFIAGGPPYEQYF. The CDR3 DNA sequence: TGTGCCAGCAGCTTCATAGCGGGAGGGCCGCCTTACGAGCAGTACTTC.

The rearrangement links TRBV28 to TRBJ1-1; TRBD1 matches at 10 bases. V gave up 6 bases and J gave up 6 bases; unmatched junction bases: 4. The germline V gene encodes CDR1 MDHEN and CDR2 SYDVKM. The CDR3 loop spans 13 amino acids. The CDR3 reads CASRTGGKPEAFF. Written as DNA, the CDR3 is TGTGCCAGCAGGACAGGGGGCAAACCTGAAGCTTTCTTT.

This clone came up a few times. The J gene is TRBJ1-1, the V gene TRBV5-1; possible D gene TRBD1, 5 bases. The V and J ends lost 0 bases and 0 bases respectively, with 9 bases between them. The CDR3 length is 15 residues. Germline CDR1 reads SGHRS; CDR2 reads YFSETQ. The CDR3 here is CASSLAPGVNTEAFF. For the CDR3, the DNA is TGCGCCAGCAGCTTGGCCCCGGGGGTGAACACTGAAGCTTTCTTT.

This clone was found a few times. The chain uses TRBV19 and TRBJ2-1, with a tentative D call TRBD1 (5 bases). The CDR3 is made up of 11 amino acids. CDR1 and CDR2 from the germline V gene are LNHDA and SQIVND (reference sequence). V lost 5 bases, J lost 9 bases, and 8 bases lay in between. This CDR3 is CASSVRGEQFF. The CDR3, as DNA: TGTGCCAGTAGTGTAAGGGGTGAGCAGTTCTTC.

The V and J genes are TRBV19 and TRBJ1-1, with a tentative D call TRBD1 (5 bases). Germline CDR1 LNHDA, CDR2 SQIVND (reference sequence). This CDR3 is built from 12 residues. The V and J ends lost 9 bases and 5 bases respectively, with 13 bases between them. The CDR3 DNA is TGTGCCAGCGGGGGGTTTGGGACTGAAGCTTTCTTT. It translates to CASGGFGTEAFF.

This chain connects TRBV28 to TRBJ2-7; D call uncertain. V was clipped by 4 bases and J by 4 bases, with 20 bases between them. Germline values: CDR1 MDHEN, CDR2 SYDVKM. CDR3 length equals 16 residues. CDR3 nucleotide sequence: TGTGCCAGCAGTTCGCCCCTAGTGGGTAAGGCGTACGAGCAGTACTTC. Translating gives CASSSPLVGKAYEQYF. The complete variable domain, with remaining parts taken from reference TRBV28 and TRBJ2-7, reads DVKVTQSSRYLVKRTGEKVFLECVQDMDHENMFWYRQDPGLGLRLIYFSYDVKMKEKGDIPEGYSVSREKKERFSLILESASTNQTSMYLCASSSPLVGKAYEQYFGPGTRLTVT.

The genes are TRBV28 and TRBJ2-3; a weak D match, TRBD1 (5 bases). The length of the CDR3 is 15 residues. Per the germline V gene, CDR1 is MDHEN and CDR2 is SYDVKM. Trimming removed 2 bases from V and 4 bases from J, with 13 bases in between. The DNA for the CDR3 is TGTGCCAGCAGTTTAGGGGTGGGGCCGTCAGATACGCAGTATTTT. This sequence encodes CASSLGVGPSDTQYF.

This sequence joins TRBV19 and TRBJ1-5; possibly TRBD1 for D (6 bases). Trimming took 9 bases from V and 4 from J, leaving 16 bases between them. The CDR3 spans 14 residues. Germline CDR1 and CDR2: LNHDA and SQIVND (reference sequence). The CDR3, as DNA: TGTGCCAGCTCCGCGACAGGCGGGAATCAGCCCCAGCATTTT. Translation gives CASSATGGNQPQHF. Complete variable domain (other parts from reference TRBV19 and TRBJ1-5): DGGITQSPKYLFRKEGQNVTLSCEQNLNHDAMYWYRQDPGQGLRLIYYSQIVNDFQKGDIAEGYSVSREKKESFPLTVTSAQKNPTAFYLCASSATGGNQPQHFGDGTRLSIL.

The genes are TRBV29-1 and TRBJ1-2; TRBD1 matches 10 bases. The CDR3 contains 13 residues. Germline assignment: CDR1 SQVTM and CDR2 ANQGSEA. Germline trimming cut 7 bases from V and 3 bases from J; bases unmatched to any gene: 5. CDR3 in DNA: TGCAGCGCCTCGACAGGGGGCGACTATGGCTACACCTTC. It yields the protein CSASTGGDYGYTF.

In its sample, this clone was seen once. The rearrangement links TRBV2 to TRBJ2-1, with 7 bases that match TRBD2. Germline loops: CDR1 SNHLY, CDR2 FYNNEI. The CDR3 is 13 amino acids. The V gene end was trimmed by 4 bases and the J gene end by 8 bases; junction bases not matched to a gene: 5. CDR3 nucleotide sequence: TGTGCCAGCAGTGGCCCTAGCGGCCATGAGCAGTTCTTC. Amino acids: CASSGPSGHEQFF. The full variable domain, with the rest looked up from reference TRBV2 and TRBJ2-1, is EPEVTQTPSHQVTQMGQEVILRCVPISNHLYFYWYRQILGQKVEFLVSFYNNEISEKSEIFDDQFSVERPDGSNFTLKIRSTKLEDSAMYFCASSGPSGHEQFFGPGTRLTVL.

The chain uses TRBV4-3 and TRBJ1-2; 7 nucleotides line up with TRBD1. The CDR3 has 16 amino acids. J gave up 4 bases and V 0 bases, and 8 bases lay outside the gene matches. Germline V lookup: CDR1 LGHNA, CDR2 YSLEER. CDR3 sequence: CASSQDWGQPLYGYTF. In DNA form, the CDR3 reads TGCGCCAGCAGCCAAGATTGGGGACAGCCTCTCTATGGCTACACCTTC.

CDR3 sequence reads: CASSFQSGELFF. The CDR3 region has the DNA TGTGCCAGCAGCTTCCAGTCCGGGGAGCTGTTTTTT. The chain carries TRBV7-3 and TRBJ2-2; unclear D gene. This CDR3 is 12 amino acids long. The germline CDR1 and CDR2 sequences are SGHTA and FQGTGA. V shed 3 bases and J shed 6 bases, with 5 bases lying between them.

This chain joins TRBV28 and TRBJ2-7; 7 nucleotides align to TRBD1. Germline assignment: CDR1 MDHEN and CDR2 SYDVKM. The trim removed 4 bases at V and 1 base at J, leaving 4 bases unmatched. This CDR3 has 14 amino acids. Written as DNA, the CDR3 is TGTGCCAGCAGTTCGGGACAGAGTTCCTACGAGCAGTACTTC. Protein: CASSSGQSSYEQYF.

The V gene is TRBV6-1, the J gene TRBJ2-1; 11 nucleotides line up with TRBD2. The germline CDR1 and CDR2 sequences are MNHNS and SASEGT. The V segment lost 4 bases and the J segment 7 bases; nucleotides outside the gene matches: 6. The CDR3 loop spans 15 amino acids. Here the CDR3 reads CASSAATSGMNEQFF. The CDR3 DNA follows: TGTGCCAGCAGTGCTGCGACTAGCGGGATGAATGAGCAGTTCTTC.